The TCR beta chain under discussion was sequenced for a study of regulatory T cells in long-lasting Graves disease. From germline, CDR1 is MNHEY and CDR2 SMNVEV (reference sequence). With 4 bases clipped from V and 2 bases from J, the junction kept 10 bases outside the gene matches. The CDR3 extends over 16 amino acids. Arm-PCR with iRepertoire HTBI primers amplified the CDR3 regions for these TCR beta libraries. MiXCR, applied by TCRdb to the multiplex PCR reads, yields one record per CDR3 protein. Of 450,000 to 700,000 distinct CDR3 sequences detected, roughly 13% appear once; the ten largest clones hold under 10%. Documented time point: newly diagnosed GD, antithyroid drugs for less than 3 months. Extracted RNA from PBMCs served as the source of the TCR library. The sample was also linked to a second study, of T cells in Graves' hyperthyroidism and ophthalmopathy.

This specimen was peripheral blood mononuclear cells (PBMCs), taken at new diagnosis, from a patient treated with antithyroid drugs. The TCR comes from a man aged 25 to 40 with Graves disease. The V call is TRBV27, the J call TRBJ1-2; 7 nucleotides match TRBD1. In DNA, the CDR3 is TGTGCCAGCAGTTCCTTCCCTCGACAGGGAAACTATGGCTACACCTTC. Its translation: CASSSFPRQGNYGYTF.